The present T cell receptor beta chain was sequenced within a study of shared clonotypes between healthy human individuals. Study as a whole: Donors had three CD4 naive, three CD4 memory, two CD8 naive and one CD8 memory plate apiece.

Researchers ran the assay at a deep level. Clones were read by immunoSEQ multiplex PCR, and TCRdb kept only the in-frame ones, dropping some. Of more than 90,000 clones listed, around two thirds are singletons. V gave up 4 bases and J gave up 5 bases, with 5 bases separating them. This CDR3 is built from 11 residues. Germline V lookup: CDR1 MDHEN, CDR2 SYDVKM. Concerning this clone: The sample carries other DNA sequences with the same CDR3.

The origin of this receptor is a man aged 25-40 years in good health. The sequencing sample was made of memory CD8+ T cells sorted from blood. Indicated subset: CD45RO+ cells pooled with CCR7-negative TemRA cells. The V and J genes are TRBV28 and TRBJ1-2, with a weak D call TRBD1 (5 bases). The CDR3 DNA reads TGTGCCAGCAGTTGGGGGTATGGCTACACCTTC. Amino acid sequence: CASSWGYGYTF.